This TCR beta chain was captured by sequencing in a study of identical twins. Study-wide results and caveats: With monozygotic twins, out-of-frame TCR alpha sharing exceeded what models estimated. Surplus twin overlap in beta out-of-frame sequences was less pronounced.

This clonotype occurred many times. Its antigen is unidentified. Template switching, a step in the protocol, added a universal primer site, and cDNA carried unique molecular identifiers. TCRdb recomputed calls from the 5' RACE reads with MiXCR, one row per CDR3 protein. The sample includes some 460,000 distinct CDR3 sequences, about 14% of them seen just once. This CDR3 has 15 amino acids. V lost 6 bases, J lost 0 bases, and 15 bases lay in between. Germline loops: CDR1 ENHRY, CDR2 SYGVKD. The sample also formed part of further work on yellow fever vaccine responses in identical twins.

The clonotype originates from a young woman in good health. Material: CD4+ T cells sorted from blood. The chain combines TRBV10-3 with TRBJ2-7, with D perhaps matching TRBD1 (5 bases). CDR3 sequence (DNA): TGTGCCATCAGGACAGACAGCATTACCTCCTACGAGCAGTACTTC. Its protein product is CAIRTDSITSYEQYF.